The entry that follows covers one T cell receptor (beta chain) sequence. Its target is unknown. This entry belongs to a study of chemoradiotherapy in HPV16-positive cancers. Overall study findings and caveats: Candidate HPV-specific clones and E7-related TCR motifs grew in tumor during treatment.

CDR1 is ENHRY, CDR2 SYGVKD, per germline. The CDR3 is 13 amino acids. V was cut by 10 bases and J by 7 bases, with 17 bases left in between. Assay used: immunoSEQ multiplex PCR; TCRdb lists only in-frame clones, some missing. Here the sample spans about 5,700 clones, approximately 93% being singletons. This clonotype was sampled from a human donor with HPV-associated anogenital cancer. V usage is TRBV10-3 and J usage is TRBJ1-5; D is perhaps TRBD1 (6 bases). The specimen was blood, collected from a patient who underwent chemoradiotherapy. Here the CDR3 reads CARLGGAWQPQHF. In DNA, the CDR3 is TGTGCCAGGCTGGGGGGGGCTTGGCAGCCCCAGCATTTT.